This is a list of T cell receptor beta chains from one sample in a study of blood T cell repertoires in COVID-19. Only in-frame clones appear in the TCRdb table, and some are missing; sequencing was by immunoSEQ multiplex PCR. The table has about 330,000 clones, about 89% seen once; the top ten hold less than 6%. Sequencing used PBMCs or T cells enriched from blood (not recorded which). The source of these receptors is a woman in her thirties who had recovered from COVID-19. Each CDR3 is given with its conserved first and last residue. D genes are given only for firm matches. Not all rows give a size; the values are once, few, many and, for expanded clones, a class.

abundance	d_gene	v_gene	j_gene	CDR3nt	CDR3aa
.	TRBD2	TRBV19	TRBJ2-5	TGTGCCAGTAGTATCCCTCGCGGGGGCCAAGAGACCCAGTACTTC	CASSIPRGGQETQYF
.	.	TRBV7-2	TRBJ1-4	TGTGCCAGCAGCTTAGATTTCGGTGCAACTAATGAAAAACTGTTTTTT	CASSLDFGATNEKLFF
.	.	TRBV7-2	TRBJ1-2	TGTGCCAGCAGCCTCTCGGGGGGTAGCTATGGCTACACCTTC	CASSLSGGSYGYTF
.	TRBD1	TRBV25-1	TRBJ2-2	TGTGCCAGCAGTGAATATTATTTGGGGACAGGGGTCACCGGGGAGCTGTTTTTT	CASSEYYLGTGVTGELFF
.	.	TRBV2	TRBJ2-7	TGTGCCAGCAGGGACAGCTCCTACGAGCAGTACTTC	CASRDSSYEQYF
.	.	TRBV28	TRBJ2-7	TGTGCCACCCTAGACCCTCAGAACACTTTCTCCTACGAGCAGTACTTC	CATLDPQNTFSYEQYF
once	.	TRBV7-2	TRBJ1-4	TGTGCCAGCAGCCTCTTCGGGAATCGGGGAGAAAAACTGTTTTTT	CASSLFGNRGEKLFF
.	TRBD1	TRBV7-8	TRBJ1-2	TGTGCCAGCAGCTCTACCCCGGGTGGACAGGGCCTTGATGGCTACACCTTC	CASSSTPGGQGLDGYTF
.	.	TRBV5-4	TRBJ1-2	TGTGCCAGCACCCTGGGGGGGGGAGGGTTCTCTGGCTACACCTTC	CASTLGGGGFSGYTF
.	TRBD1	TRBV28	TRBJ1-5	TGTGCCAGCAGCCGACCGCCGGGACAGCTTATCAGCAATCAGCCCCAGCATTTT	CASSRPPGQLISNQPQHF
.	.	TRBV2	TRBJ2-7	TGTGCCAGCAGTGAATCTGTGGGTATGGGCCTCTCCTACGAGCAGTACTTC	CASSESVGMGLSYEQYF
.	.	TRBV6-5	TRBJ1-1	TGTGCCAGCAGTTACACCCCGACCCTAGTAACTGAAGCTTTCTTT	CASSYTPTLVTEAFF
.	TRBD1	TRBV19	TRBJ1-4	TGTGCCAGTAGTATTGGAGGGGGCGCCATCGAAAAACTGTTTTTT	CASSIGGGAIEKLFF
few	.	TRBV6-5	TRBJ2-7	TGTGCCAGCAGTCAAAATCTACCGCCGACCTACGAGCAGTACTTC	CASSQNLPPTYEQYF
.	.	TRBV6-5	TRBJ2-7	TGTGCCAGCAGGTCCACAGGTGTATGGTACGAGCAGTACTTC	CASRSTGVWYEQYF
.	TRBD2	TRBV5-1	TRBJ2-3	TGCGCCAGCAGCTTGGTCGGGACTAGCGGGGGAGATACGCAGTATTTT	CASSLVGTSGGDTQYF
.	TRBD1	TRBV7-2	TRBJ1-5	TGTGCCAGCAGCTTAGGGTTCGGCAGGGGGCTTTGGAATCAGCCCCAGCATTTT	CASSLGFGRGLWNQPQHF
few	TRBD1	TRBV18	TRBJ2-7	TGTGCCAGCTCACCAACAGGGGGGATTACCTACGAGCAGTACTTC	CASSPTGGITYEQYF
.	TRBD2	TRBV12-3/TRBV12-4	TRBJ2-1	TGTGCCAGCGGGGGGGGACACAATGAGCAGTTCTTC	CASGGGHNEQFF
.	.	TRBV2	TRBJ2-7	TGTGCCAGCAGTGACCCGGGCGGGCACGAGCAGTACTTC	CASSDPGGHEQYF
once	.	TRBV11-3	TRBJ2-2	TGTGCCAGCAGCTCGAGCGACAGCCCACGCAGGGAGCTGTTTTTT	CASSSSDSPRRELFF
.	TRBD1	TRBV11-1	TRBJ2-4	TGTGCCAGCAGCTCCAATACAGGGGAAAACATTCAGTACTTC	CASSSNTGENIQYF
.	.	TRBV6-1	TRBJ1-1	TGTGCCAGCAGTGAGAGCGATATAAAAACTGAAGCTTTCTTT	CASSESDIKTEAFF
.	.	TRBV5-1	TRBJ1-1	TGCGCCAGCAGCTTGGCCGTAGACGGGGACACTGAAGCTTTCTTT	CASSLAVDGDTEAFF
.	.	TRBV12-3/TRBV12-4	TRBJ1-2	TGTGCCAGCAGCCCTATTAGGACAGATGGCTACACCTTC	CASSPIRTDGYTF
.	TRBD1	TRBV11-2	TRBJ2-1	TGTGCCAGCAGCTCACCCGGGACAGGGCCTTTCAATGAGCAGTTCTTC	CASSSPGTGPFNEQFF
few	TRBD1	TRBV2	TRBJ1-5	TGTGCCAGCAGTGGGGTGACAGGGGGCTTCCAGCCCCAGCATTTT	CASSGVTGGFQPQHF
.	TRBD1	TRBV3-1/TRBV3-2	TRBJ1-2	TGTGCCAGCAGCCCATTCGCGGACAGGGGGCTGGGTGGCTACACCTTC	CASSPFADRGLGGYTF
.	TRBD1	TRBV5-1	TRBJ2-7	TGCGCCAGCACCGGGACAGGGGGCCCCTACGAGCAGTACTTC	CASTGTGGPYEQYF
.	.	TRBV27	TRBJ2-7	TGTGCCAGCAGTTCGGGATCGGCCTACGAGCAGTACTTC	CASSSGSAYEQYF
once	.	TRBV9	TRBJ1-3	TGTGCCAGCAGCCCCAGAACGGGGAACACCATATATTTT	CASSPRTGNTIYF
.	TRBD2	TRBV6-5	TRBJ2-1	TGTGCCAGCCTAGCGGGGTTTAGTGGTGAGCAGTTCTTC	CASLAGFSGEQFF
once	TRBD1	TRBV2	TRBJ2-3	TGTGCCAGCAGGGGACGAGGGGGACAGGGGAGGGCAGATACGCAGTATTTT	CASRGRGGQGRADTQYF
.	.	TRBV28	TRBJ1-5	TGTGCCAGCAGTATCGGGCCGGGGGGGAATCAGCCCCAGCATTTT	CASSIGPGGNQPQHF
.	.	TRBV6-2/TRBV6-3	TRBJ2-7	TGTGCCAGCAGTTACTCGACGCAGGTCCTTAACTACGAGCAGTACTTC	CASSYSTQVLNYEQYF
.	.	TRBV19	TRBJ1-4	TGTGCCAGTAGAGCAGGGTACGGTGAAAAACTGTTTTTT	CASRAGYGEKLFF
.	.	TRBV27	TRBJ2-4	TGTGCCAGCAGTTATCAGGGTTTGGGCAACATTCAGTACTTC	CASSYQGLGNIQYF
.	TRBD1	TRBV9	TRBJ1-2	TGTGCCAGCGTCGGTTCAGGGGGGAACTATGGCTACACCTTC	CASVGSGGNYGYTF
.	TRBD1	TRBV5-1	TRBJ1-2	TGCGCCAGCAGCTTAGGGACAGGGGAATTTTATACGGGCGGCTACACCTTC	CASSLGTGEFYTGGYTF
.	.	TRBV18	TRBJ1-1	TGTGCCAGCTCACCACCTTTTCACTTT	CASSPPFHF
.	.	TRBV2	TRBJ2-5	TGTGCCAGCAGTGCCTTCGGAGGAGGAGAGACCCAGTACTTC	CASSAFGGGETQYF
.	TRBD1	TRBV2	TRBJ1-1	TGTGCCAGCGGGGGACAGACCGTGAACACTGAAGCTTTCTTT	CASGGQTVNTEAFF
.	.	TRBV19	TRBJ1-5	TGTGCCAGTAGTACTTGGGCCGGGGAAGGCAATCAGCCCCAGCATTTT	CASSTWAGEGNQPQHF
.	TRBD1	TRBV6-4	TRBJ2-7	TGTGCCAGCAGTGACTCCCGGGACAGAATTCGAAGCTCCTACGAGCAGTACTTC	CASSDSRDRIRSSYEQYF
.	TRBD2	TRBV2	TRBJ2-2	TGTGCCAGCAGTTATAGCGGGGGGGCGGTCACCGGGGAGCTGTTTTTT	CASSYSGGAVTGELFF
.	.	TRBV4-2	TRBJ2-3	TGTGCCAGCAGCCAAGATGGGGGACTCACAGATACGCAGTATTTT	CASSQDGGLTDTQYF